These 20 T cell receptor beta chains originate from one sample sequenced in a study of blood T cell repertoires in COVID-19 (dated by TCRdb to about 2020). The library was produced with the immunoSEQ multiplex PCR assay. TCRdb retrieved this table from immuneACCESS and kept in-frame rearrangements only. Not all clones are present; in checked studies, unresolved V genes account for under half, and no reason is known for the remainder. The sample has about 130,000 clones on record, around 88% of them singletons. 10% of the sample is taken by the ten largest. Sequencing used peripheral blood. Source of these receptors: a man aged 50-60 years with acute or convalescent COVID-19.

The rearrangement joins TRBV3-1 (or the pseudogene TRBV3-2) to TRBJ1-3; D is uncertain. Germline V gene sequence: CDR1 LGHDT, CDR2 YNNKEL (reference sequence). The CDR3 runs to 13 residues. The V end was cut by 0 bases, the J end by 8 bases, with 8 bases between. CDR3 DNA sequence: TGTGCCAGCAGCCAAGACAGTGGTGACACCATATATTTT. It translates to CASSQDSGDTIYF.

The gene calls are TRBV2 and TRBJ2-1; 11 bases agree with TRBD2. CDR1 and CDR2 from the germline V gene are SNHLY and FYNNEI. This CDR3 region has 15 residues. V lost 10 bases and J lost 6; bases outside the gene matches: 11. CDR3 coding DNA: TGTGCCACCAACCCCACTAGCGGGAGCGGCAATGAGCAGTTCTTC. This gives the protein CATNPTSGSGNEQFF.

The chain couples TRBV18 to TRBJ1-1; D not resolved. V dropped 1 base and J dropped 6 bases, with 9 bases sitting between them. The CDR3 contains 13 residues. The germline V gene encodes CDR1 KGHSH and CDR2 LQKENI. For the CDR3, the DNA is TGTGCCAGCTCACCACAGAGGGCCGCTGAAGCTTTCTTT. Amino acids: CASSPQRAAEAFF.

The chain links TRBV7-8 to TRBJ2-1; D might be TRBD2 (6 bases). The V and J ends lost 4 bases and 7 bases respectively, with 14 bases between them. The CDR3 runs to 14 residues. Germline CDR1 is SGHVS and CDR2 is FQNEAQ. The CDR3 is CASSSRWGDNEQFF. The CDR3 DNA reads as TGTGCCAGCAGCTCCCGGTGGGGGGATAATGAGCAGTTCTTC. The variable domain in full, completed from reference TRBV7-8 and TRBJ2-1, reads GAGVSQSPRYKVAKRGQDVALRCDPISGHVSLFWYQQALGQGPEFLTYFQNEAQLDKSGLPSDRFFAERPEGSVSTLKIQRTQQEDSAVYLCASSSRWGDNEQFFGPGTRLTVL.

The chain carries TRBV5-1 and TRBJ2-1, with TRBD1 matching 11 bases. The CDR3 extends over 15 amino acids. The trim removed 4 bases at V and 9 bases at J, leaving 9 bases unmatched. In germline, CDR1 is SGHRS, CDR2 YFSETQ. In nucleotides, the CDR3 is TGCGCCAGCAGCAAGAACCAGGGACAGGGGGGTGAGCAGTTCTTC. Its protein product is CASSKNQGQGGEQFF.

The rearrangement links TRBV18 to TRBJ2-7; D might be TRBD2 (6 bases). The CDR3 loop spans 13 amino acids. The germline V gene has CDR1 KGHSH and CDR2 LQKENI. V dropped 8 bases and J dropped 2 bases, with 13 bases sitting between them. CDR3 coding DNA: TGTGCCAGCCAACCTCCGGGGGCCTACGAGCAGTACTTC. It codes for CASQPPGAYEQYF.

This chain connects TRBV12-5 to TRBJ1-3; D ambiguous. Trimming pared 1 base from V and 4 bases from J, leaving 5 bases between. The germline V gene encodes CDR1 LGHNT and CDR2 FRNRAP. The CDR3 covers 13 residues. CDR3 in amino acids: CASGLEQGNTIYF. CDR3 in DNA: TGTGCTAGTGGTTTGGAACAGGGAAACACCATATATTTT. The full variable domain, in which reference TRBV12-5 and TRBJ1-3 provide the parts outside the CDR3, is DARVTQTPRHKVTEMGQEVTMRCQPILGHNTVFWYRQTMMQGLELLAYFRNRAPLDDSGMPKDRFSAEMPDATLATLKIQPSEPRDSAVYFCASGLEQGNTIYFGEGSWLTVV.

The chain is built from TRBV25-1 and TRBJ1-4; D remains unclear. Germline CDR1 and CDR2: MGHDK and SYGVNS. V was shortened by 4 bases and J by 5 bases, with 8 bases between the two germline ends. CDR3 length equals 13 residues. The CDR3 DNA sequence: TGTGCCAGCAGTGTCCCCGGGAATGAAAAACTGTTTTTT. It is translated as CASSVPGNEKLFF.

This clone was seen a single time. V gene TRBV10-2 combines with J gene TRBJ1-1; 8 bases are shared with TRBD1. The trim removed 3 bases at V and 5 bases at J, leaving 5 bases unmatched. Per germline, CDR1 WSHSY and CDR2 SAAADI. CDR3 length: 14 residues. The CDR3 sequence is CASSDQDRETEAFF. CDR3 nucleotide sequence: TGCGCCAGCAGTGACCAGGACAGGGAGACTGAAGCTTTCTTT.

The rearrangement links TRBV4-1 to TRBJ2-5; tentative D call: TRBD2 (6 bases). Germline V gene sequence: CDR1 MGHRA, CDR2 YSYEKL. Trimming pared 3 bases from V and 5 bases from J, leaving 16 bases between. The CDR3 is 15 amino acids. Here the CDR3 reads CASSHPGEIRETQYF. In DNA, the CDR3 is TGCGCCAGCAGCCACCCGGGGGAGATCCGGGAGACCCAGTACTTC.

CDR3 sequence: CASSLTGLAGYNEQFF. The CDR3 coding sequence is TGCGCCAGCAGCTTGACCGGACTAGCGGGATACAATGAGCAGTTCTTC. This chain joins TRBV5-1 and TRBJ2-1; 12 bases match TRBD2. The CDR3 runs 16 residues. Looked up from germline, CDR1 is SGHRS and CDR2 is YFSETQ. V trimming: 1 base; J trimming: 4 bases; junction bases outside the gene matches: 3.

The V and J genes are TRBV5-6 and TRBJ1-2; 11 bases map to TRBD1. After removal of 4 bases from V and 4 bases from J, the junction contained 3 bases not matched to a gene. Germline V CDR1 and CDR2: SGHDT, YYEEEE. This CDR3 spans 14 amino acids. The chain's CDR3 is CASSLGQGGYGYTF. CDR3 bases: TGTGCCAGCAGCCTGGGACAGGGGGGCTATGGCTACACCTTC.

The genes are TRBV6-5 and TRBJ2-7; D is possibly TRBD1 (6 bases). V was shortened by 5 bases and J by 6 bases, with 14 bases between the two germline ends. The CDR3 covers 13 residues. Germline V gives CDR1 MNHEY, CDR2 SVGAGI. The CDR3 is CASSITGSAEQYF. The CDR3 DNA follows: TGTGCCAGCAGTATTACAGGGTCCGCCGAGCAGTACTTC.

This clone was recorded a few times. The chain carries TRBV6-5 and TRBJ1-1; 11 positions match TRBD1. Unmatched junction bases numbered 5, after V lost 5 bases and J lost 3 bases. The length of the CDR3 is 15 residues. Germline V lookup: CDR1 MNHEY, CDR2 SVGAGI. The CDR3 sequence: CASSPWTGGYTEAFF. CDR3 sequence (DNA): TGTGCCAGCAGTCCTTGGACAGGGGGCTACACTGAAGCTTTCTTT.

The V and J genes are TRBV28 and TRBJ2-6; tentative D call: TRBD1 (5 bases). Germline CDR1 MDHEN, CDR2 SYDVKM. The CDR3 covers 15 residues. Trimming stripped 3 bases from V and 2 bases from J, with 8 bases between. CDR3 residues: CASSLSRAGANVLTF. The CDR3 DNA is TGTGCCAGCAGTTTGTCCAGGGCTGGGGCCAACGTCCTGACTTTC.

The chain uses TRBV29-1 and TRBJ1-1, with a tentative D call TRBD1 (6 bases). Trimming took 5 bases from V and 0 from J, leaving 10 bases between them. CDR1 is SQVTM, CDR2 ANQGSEA, per germline. The CDR3 runs 13 residues. CDR3 nucleotide sequence: TGCAGCGTTTCTCAGGGGATGAACACTGAAGCTTTCTTT. Its translation: CSVSQGMNTEAFF.

Only one count was recorded for this clone. The genes are TRBV3-1 (or the pseudogene TRBV3-2) and TRBJ1-6; D unresolved. V dropped 8 bases and J dropped 4 bases, with 9 bases sitting between them. This CDR3 contains 13 residues. Germline CDR1 and CDR2: LGHDT and YNNKEL (reference sequence). The CDR3 loop is CASGGLYNSPLHF. As DNA, the CDR3 is TGTGCCAGCGGAGGGCTTTATAATTCACCCCTCCACTTT.

V is TRBV5-1 and J is TRBJ1-1, with D hard to call. Germline CDR1 is SGHRS and CDR2 is YFSETQ. Trimming removed 0 bases from V and 0 bases from J, with 12 bases in between. The CDR3 is 16 residues long. The CDR3 region is CASSLDPGGVNTEAFF. The CDR3 bases are TGCGCCAGCAGCTTGGACCCGGGCGGGGTGAACACTGAAGCTTTCTTT.

V is TRBV3-1 (or the pseudogene TRBV3-2) and J is TRBJ1-2; 7 bases are a match to TRBD1. The CDR3 totals 14 residues. Trimming at V came to 5 bases and at J to 2 bases, leaving 5 bases not matched to a gene. The germline V gene encodes CDR1 LGHDT and CDR2 YNNKEL (reference sequence). CDR3 bases: TGTGCCAGCAGCGGGACAGAAACAAACTATGGCTACACCTTC. It codes for CASSGTETNYGYTF.

This sequence joins TRBV2 and TRBJ1-1; D is perhaps TRBD1 (6 bases). Germline CDR1 is SNHLY and CDR2 is FYNNEI. Trimming removed 8 bases from V and 1 base from J, with 11 bases in between. This CDR3 is built from 13 residues. The CDR3 here is CASYRQENTEAFF. In nucleotides, the CDR3 is TGTGCCAGCTACCGACAGGAGAACACTGAAGCTTTCTTT.